A single sample is the source of the 30 T cell receptor beta chains below, sequenced in a study of blood T cells in healthy people across ages. The use of a sample-barcoded 5' primer and a J-beta primer mix characterized a second PCR of 7 to 11 cycles. MiXCR was run by TCRdb on the 5' RACE reads, yielding one entry per CDR3 protein. The sample records more than 650,000 distinct CDR3 sequences, about a quarter being singletons. These same records also appear under a second study, on T cells of mothers and their children.

The sequenced sample was blood. These receptors were obtained from a boy younger than 18 in good health.

This clonotype was seen more than once but under ten times. The chain couples TRBV11-2 to TRBJ1-4, with D possibly TRBD1 on 6 matching bases. The CDR3 sequence is 16 residues long. V dropped 5 bases and J dropped 3 bases, with 16 bases sitting between them. Germline-derived CDR1 and CDR2 are SGHAT and FQNNGV. CDR3 nucleotide sequence: TGTGCCAGCAGCCAAACAGGGAACGGACCTAATGAAAAACTGTTTTTT. It is translated as CASSQTGNGPNEKLFF.

The sample holds a few counts of this clonotype. This rearrangement joins TRBV6-1 to TRBJ1-2; no firm D call. CDR1 MNHNS and CDR2 SASEGT come from the germline V gene. Between the trimmed V and J ends, which lost 1 base and 7 bases, there was a span of 13 bases. The CDR3 extends over 14 amino acids. CDR3 bases: TGTGCCAGCAGTGAAGTCCGGGAGGCTGGTGGCTACACCTTC. It specifies CASSEVREAGGYTF.

This clonotype has just a few counts. The chain employs TRBV9 and TRBJ1-6; TRBD1 matches 9 bases. Trimming took 6 bases from V and 7 from J; bases not matched to a gene: 8. From germline, CDR1 is SGDLS and CDR2 YYNGEE. There are 15 residues in the CDR3. CDR3 residues: CASKLGQGLNSPLHF. The CDR3 DNA follows: TGTGCCAGCAAACTGGGACAGGGTCTAAATTCACCCCTCCACTTT. The variable domain in full, completed from reference TRBV9 and TRBJ1-6, reads DSGVTQTPKHLITATGQRVTLRCSPRSGDLSVYWYQQSLDQGLQFLIQYYNGEERAKGNILERFSAQQFPDLHSELNLSSLELGDSALYFCASKLGQGLNSPLHFGNGTRLTVT.

The rearrangement links TRBV20-1 to TRBJ2-3; 9 bases map to TRBD1. The length of the CDR3 is 14 residues. V was pared by 6 bases and J by 4 bases, with 8 bases of the junction left unmatched. Germline lookup yields CDR1 DFQATT and CDR2 SNEGSKA (reference sequence). CDR3 coding DNA: TGCAGTGCGCTCGGACAGGGGATGTCAGATACGCAGTATTTT. Its protein is CSALGQGMSDTQYF.

A single count supports this clonotype. The V call is TRBV12-3 or TRBV12-4, the J call TRBJ1-3; D is ambiguous. The ends were cut back, 5 bases at V and 4 bases at J, with 12 bases in the middle. This CDR3 is built from 14 residues. The CDR3 region is CASSPGGPGNTIYF. The CDR3 coding sequence is TGTGCCAGCAGTCCCGGCGGTCCCGGAAACACCATATATTTT.

This clonotype showed up just a few times. V gene TRBV3-1 combines with J gene TRBJ1-1; D not certain. This CDR3 is built from 12 residues. The V gene lost 4 bases and the J gene lost 9 bases, with 12 bases spanning the gap. Germline V gives CDR1 LGHDT, CDR2 YNNKEL (reference sequence). Here the CDR3 reads CASSLSPHQAFF. DNA of the CDR3: TGTGCCAGCAGCCTTAGTCCCCACCAAGCTTTCTTT.

J is TRBJ2-5 and V is TRBV20-1; D could derive from TRBD1 or TRBD2 (5 bases each). V was cut by 3 bases and J by 6 bases, with 20 bases left in between. Germline CDR1 is DFQATT and CDR2 is SNEGSKA (reference sequence). This CDR3 is built from 15 residues. The CDR3 DNA sequence: TGCAGTGCTAGGAATCCGGGACCCTTCGTGAAGACCCAGTACTTC. Encoded protein: CSARNPGPFVKTQYF.

Concerning this clonotype itself: A read error may account for a junction end that differs from germline. The chain joins TRBV5-6 to TRBJ2-5, with TRBD2 matching over 8 bases. Germline CDR1 reads SGHDT; CDR2 reads YYEEEE. The CDR3 is 13 amino acids. CDR3 residues: CVSSLREVETQYF. The DNA of the CDR3 is TGTGTCAGCAGCTTGCGGGAGGTAGAGACCCAGTACTTC.

This clonotype was seen only a few times. The CDR3 sequence: CASSFPADTQYF. DNA of the CDR3: TGTGCCAGCAGTTTCCCCGCAGATACGCAGTATTTT. The V gene is TRBV28, the J gene TRBJ2-3, with D uncertain. The germline V and J ends were trimmed by 3 bases and 4 bases, with 5 bases remaining between them. Germline V lookup: CDR1 MDHEN, CDR2 SYDVKM. The length of the CDR3 is 12 residues.

There are many counts of this clonotype. The chain joins TRBV5-1 to TRBJ2-7, with D tentatively TRBD2 (6 bases). Germline V gene data show CDR1 as SGHRS and CDR2 as YFSETQ. Trimming cost V 1 base and J 5 bases, with 13 bases left between them. The CDR3 runs to 14 residues. For the CDR3, the DNA is TGCGCCAGCAGCTTGAGGGCCTCGGGAGACGAGCAGTACTTC. This translates into CASSLRASGDEQYF.

This clonotype has a handful of counts. The chain joins TRBV9 to TRBJ2-3, with D unclear. The germline gives CDR1 SGDLS, CDR2 YYNGEE. V lost 4 bases to trimming and J lost 0 bases, with 12 bases between them. The CDR3 has 15 residues. CDR3 coding DNA: TGTGCCAGCAGCAGAAATCACGCTAGCACAGATACGCAGTATTTT. It specifies CASSRNHASTDTQYF.

This clonotype was counted a few times. The chain is built from TRBV12-3 or TRBV12-4 and TRBJ1-4, with 9 positions matching TRBD1. Trimming removed 5 bases from V and 8 bases from J; junction bases left unmatched: 9. The CDR3 loop spans 15 amino acids. Here the CDR3 reads CASSPAGTGSEKLFF. CDR3 bases: TGTGCCAGCAGTCCTGCCGGGACAGGGAGCGAAAAACTGTTTTTT.

This rearrangement joins TRBV20-1 to TRBJ2-5; tentatively, D is TRBD2 (6 bases). The closer fit of TRBJ2-7 to the DNA end suggests the J call may be wrong. The germline CDR1 and CDR2 sequences are DFQATT and SNEGSKA (reference sequence). The CDR3 totals 14 residues. DNA of the CDR3: TGCAGTGCTAGACGAGGACTACCGGGCGACGAGCAGTACTTC. It codes for CSARRGLPGDEQYF.

Note on this clonotype: A much larger clone lies a single base off, so this may be a read error. The chain uses TRBV7-9 and TRBJ2-5, with 7 bases aligning to TRBD2. The CDR3 spans 14 residues. The germline V gene encodes CDR1 SEHNR and CDR2 FQNEAQ (reference sequence). J lost 1 base, V lost 6 bases, and 5 bases had no gene match. The chain's CDR3 is CASRPGTIQETQYF. The DNA for the CDR3 is TGTGCCAGCAGACCCGGGACTATCCAAGAGACCCAGTACTTC.

The rearrangement uses TRBV7-9 and TRBJ1-4, with TRBD1 matching over 7 bases. V was pared by 5 bases and J by 6 bases, with 6 bases of the junction left unmatched. This CDR3 region has 14 residues. Looked up from germline, CDR1 is SEHNR and CDR2 is FQNEAQ (reference sequence). The CDR3 spells CASSQYDRDEKLFF. For the CDR3, the DNA is TGTGCCAGCAGCCAATACGACAGGGATGAAAAACTGTTTTTT.

The chain uses TRBV5-1 and TRBJ2-5; a possible D gene is TRBD1 (6 bases). V shed 7 bases and J shed 2 bases, with 15 bases lying between them. The CDR3 spans 14 residues. Germline loops: CDR1 SGHRS, CDR2 YFSETQ. The CDR3 reads CASYPGQKQETQYF. The CDR3 DNA reads TGCGCCAGCTATCCCGGACAGAAGCAAGAGACCCAGTACTTC.

This chain uses TRBV7-9 with TRBJ2-5; 11 nucleotides align to TRBD2. In germline, CDR1 is SEHNR, CDR2 FQNEAQ (reference sequence). There are 16 residues in the CDR3. With 4 bases clipped from V and 1 base from J, the junction kept 5 bases outside the gene matches. The CDR3 here is CASSSGLAGFQETQYF. Here the CDR3 DNA reads TGTGCCAGCAGCTCAGGACTAGCGGGCTTCCAAGAGACCCAGTACTTC.

This clonotype was observed a handful of times. The genes are TRBV29-1 and TRBJ1-1; no clear D gene. The CDR3 consists of 12 residues. Per germline, CDR1 SQVTM and CDR2 ANQGSEA. The germline V and J ends were trimmed by 6 bases and 1 base, with 9 bases remaining between them. CDR3 loop: CSVPDPNTEAFF. The CDR3, as DNA: TGCAGCGTGCCCGATCCGAACACTGAAGCTTTCTTT. Complete variable domain (other parts from reference TRBV29-1 and TRBJ1-1): SAVISQKPSRDICQRGTSLTIQCQVDSQVTMMFWYRQQPGQSLTLIATANQGSEATYESGFVIDKFPISRPNLTFSTLTVSNMSPEDSSIYLCSVPDPNTEAFFGQGTRLTVV.

This clonotype was seen ten or more times. The rearrangement uses TRBV7-3 and TRBJ2-1; 7 positions match TRBD2. The CDR3 has 14 amino acids. From germline, CDR1 is SGHTA and CDR2 FQGTGA. V lost 3 bases and J lost 6; bases outside the gene matches: 5. The CDR3 is CASSLTGGGNEQFF. The CDR3 DNA reads TGTGCCAGCAGCTTGACGGGGGGAGGCAATGAGCAGTTCTTC.

This chain connects TRBV9 to TRBJ2-1; 8 bases match TRBD2. The end of the DNA is better explained by TRBJ2-5, so the J call may be wrong. This CDR3 region has 17 residues. CDR1 is SGDLS and CDR2 is YYNGEE in the germline V gene. The DNA of the CDR3 is TGTGCCAGCAGCGTAGGTAACGGGGGGGCGTATGTCGAGACCCAGTACTTC. Protein sequence: CASSVGNGGAYVETQYF.

This sequence joins TRBV3-1 and TRBJ2-1; D not resolved. The CDR3 has 13 residues. Trimming stripped 4 bases from V and 7 bases from J, with 11 bases between. The germline V gene encodes CDR1 LGHDT and CDR2 YNNKEL (reference sequence). CDR3 nucleotide sequence: TGTGCCAGCAGCCCCTTGGACGGGAATGAGCAGTTCTTC. It translates to CASSPLDGNEQFF.

The V call is TRBV20-1, the J call TRBJ2-4; D might be TRBD1 (6 bases). Per germline, CDR1 DFQATT and CDR2 SNEGSKA (reference sequence). The CDR3 length is 15 residues. V shed 5 bases and J shed 0 bases, with 14 bases lying between them. CDR3 protein: CSALRGGLAKNIQYF. CDR3 coding DNA: TGCAGTGCTCTGAGAGGGGGTCTAGCCAAAAACATTCAGTACTTC.

This clonotype showed up just a few times. CDR3 amino acids: CSAPMTGAGETQYF. The CDR3, as DNA: TGCAGTGCTCCCATGACGGGGGCAGGGGAGACCCAGTACTTC. This chain connects TRBV20-1 to TRBJ2-5; D is tentatively TRBD1 or TRBD2 (6 bases each). Germline V gene data show CDR1 as DFQATT and CDR2 as SNEGSKA (reference sequence). The CDR3 is made up of 14 amino acids. Trimming shortened V by 5 bases and J by 5 bases, and 18 bases separated the two germline ends.

The chain has TRBV12-3 or TRBV12-4 and TRBJ2-5; TRBD1 matches at 9 bases. The CDR3 length is 15 residues. J was trimmed by 4 bases and V by 6 bases; bases with no gene match: 9. The CDR3 is CASSPLTGGRETQYF. In nucleotides, the CDR3 is TGTGCCAGCAGCCCCCTGACAGGGGGGCGAGAGACCCAGTACTTC.

The chain links TRBV4-2 to TRBJ2-2; D call uncertain. The CDR3 is 13 amino acids. Germline assignment: CDR1 LGHNA and CDR2 YNFKEQ. V was cut by 0 bases and J by 8 bases, with 7 bases left in between. As DNA, the CDR3 is TGTGCCAGCAGCCAAGATCCGGAAGGGGAGCTGTTTTTT. This sequence encodes CASSQDPEGELFF.

The rearrangement links TRBV3-1 to TRBJ2-3; D possibly corresponds to TRBD1 (6 bases). V was clipped by 3 bases and J by 4 bases, with 17 bases between them. The CDR3 runs to 16 residues. Per germline, CDR1 LGHDT and CDR2 YNNKEL (reference sequence). CDR3 nucleotides: TGTGCCAGCAGCCACTCAGGGGCCCATTCCCCAGATACGCAGTATTTT. It specifies CASSHSGAHSPDTQYF.

The sample holds a few counts of this clonotype. The chain combines TRBV20-1 with TRBJ2-1; 11 nucleotides match TRBD2. The J segment lost 5 bases and the V segment lost 7 bases, leaving 7 bases of the junction unmatched. The CDR3 has 14 residues. Germline CDR1 reads DFQATT; CDR2 reads SNEGSKA (reference sequence). CDR3 in DNA: TGCAGTGGCTCTAGCGGGGGGCAGAACAATGAGCAGTTCTTC. Its protein is CSGSSGGQNNEQFF.

The chain joins TRBV3-1 to TRBJ2-1; TRBD2 is a possible D gene (5 bases). Matching the DNA end better, TRBJ2-7 makes the J call doubtful. This CDR3 contains 15 residues. The germline V gene encodes CDR1 LGHDT and CDR2 YNNKEL (reference sequence). CDR3 sequence (DNA): TGTGCCAGCAGCCACGGTAGTAGACGGACGGGGGAGCAGTACTTC. This gives the protein CASSHGSRRTGEQYF.

The sample holds a few counts of this clonotype. The chain links TRBV21-1 to TRBJ2-3. TRBV21-1 represents a pseudogene. This CDR3 is 10 amino acids long. The DNA for the CDR3 is TGTGCCAGCAGCACCCTTACGCAGTATTTT. Translation: CASSTLTQYF.

The V call is TRBV7-9, the J call TRBJ1-4; D remains unclear. Germline CDR1 reads SEHNR; CDR2 reads FQNEAQ (reference sequence). The V and J ends lost 5 bases and 3 bases respectively, with 13 bases between them. This CDR3 has 15 residues. Written as DNA, the CDR3 is TGTGCCAGCAGCCCATCGGGCACAGCTAATGAAAAACTGTTTTTT. This gives the protein CASSPSGTANEKLFF.